This is a list of T cell receptor beta chains from one sample in a study of blood T cell repertoires in COVID-19. Data came from immunoSEQ multiplex PCR; TCRdb stores just in-frame clones and leaves some out. The sample consists of roughly 440,000 clones, around 89% of them appearing once. Sequencing input: peripheral blood. Receptor source: a woman between 50 and 59 years old with COVID-19, enrolled during active disease. Each CDR3 is given with its conserved first and last residue.

J	V	CDR3
TRBJ1-5	TRBV18	CASSLGTGNRPQHF
TRBJ1-1	TRBV29-1	CSVDGGLNTEAFF
TRBJ1-2	TRBV7-3	CASSLTGTGAWGYTF
TRBJ2-1	TRBV7-3	CASSSSGGFSNEQFF
TRBJ2-1	TRBV24-1	CATSEGGNYNEQFF
TRBJ1-1	TRBV5-1	CASSSDKNQAFF
TRBJ1-2	TRBV9	CASSVAEIGYGYTF
TRBJ1-4	TRBV2	CASSPQLRVANEKLFF
TRBJ2-5	TRBV5-1	CASSGQGARETQYF
TRBJ1-2	TRBV30	CAWRGTGSYGYTF
TRBJ2-2	TRBV6-5	CASSYYRGLGELFF
TRBJ2-1	TRBV6-5	CASREGGPNNEQFF
TRBJ1-2	TRBV14	CASSLAGVLVPGGTF
TRBJ2-5	TRBV6-1	CASSEALAETQYF
TRBJ2-3	TRBV12-5	CASGLTSGSTDTQYF
TRBJ2-7	TRBV7-2	CASSSTGTATYEQYF
TRBJ1-1	TRBV3-1/TRBV3-2	CASSPGKDHSSFF